Listed below are T cell receptor beta chains from one sample, sequenced in a study of blood T cell repertoires in COVID-19. The protocol was immunoSEQ multiplex PCR, while the TCRdb copy is restricted to in-frame clones and leaves out a portion. The data contain approximately 160,000 clones, less than 90% of them singletons. Sequencing was carried out using peripheral blood. The receptors come from a woman in her 70s with acute or convalescent COVID-19. Both conserved end residues are part of each CDR3. Fields, in order: clone size, D gene, V gene, J gene, CDR3 protein, CDR3 DNA. D genes are given only for firm matches. Only part of the rows carry a size: once, few, many, or a class if the clone is expanded.

once,.,TRBV5-5,TRBJ1-6,CASSLDTGNSPLHF,TGTGCCAGCAGCTTGGATACGGGAAATTCACCCCTCCACTTT
once,.,TRBV3-1/TRBV3-2,TRBJ1-1,CASSQKTENTEAFF,TGTGCCAGCAGCCAAAAGACAGAAAACACTGAAGCTTTCTTT
once,TRBD1,TRBV9,TRBJ2-1,CASSVVASGTASYNEQFF,TGTGCCAGCAGCGTAGTCGCTTCCGGGACAGCTTCCTACAATGAGCAGTTCTTC
.,.,TRBV6-5,TRBJ2-5,CASSYEGTQYF,TGTGCCAGCAGTTACGAGGGAACCCAGTACTTC
.,.,TRBV3-1/TRBV3-2,TRBJ1-2,CASSHVNRDGYGYTF,TGTGCCAGCAGCCACGTCAACAGGGATGGCTATGGCTACACCTTC
.,.,TRBV7-9,TRBJ1-4,CASSAGLNEKLFF,TGTGCCAGCAGCGCAGGGCTTAATGAAAAACTGTTTTTT
.,.,TRBV24-1,TRBJ2-3,CATSDFVGGHDTQYF,TGTGCCACCAGTGATTTCGTGGGGGGGCACGATACGCAGTATTTT
.,.,TRBV7-6,TRBJ2-3,CASSLAPSTDTQYF,TGTGCCAGCAGCTTAGCCCCAAGCACAGATACGCAGTATTTT
.,TRBD2,TRBV28,TRBJ2-1,CASRGGTWNEQFF,TGTGCCAGCAGGGGAGGGACTTGGAATGAGCAGTTCTTC
.,TRBD2,TRBV10-3,TRBJ2-7,CAINPAGGPYEQYF,TGTGCCATCAACCCGGCGGGAGGCCCCTACGAGCAGTACTTC
few,TRBD1,TRBV30,TRBJ1-5,CAWSVGTGYSNQPQHF,TGTGCCTGGAGTGTTGGGACAGGCTATAGCAATCAGCCCCAGCATTTT
.,.,TRBV28,TRBJ2-3,CAASGFDSSTDTQYF,TGTGCCGCATCCGGGTTTGACTCTAGCACAGATACGCAGTATTTT
.,.,TRBV10-2,TRBJ2-3,CASSEFGRKADTQYF,TGCGCCAGCAGTGAGTTCGGCAGGAAGGCAGATACGCAGTATTTT
.,.,TRBV21-1,TRBJ2-2,CASTQPGQGTVGELFF,TGTGCCAGCACCCAGCCGGGACAGGGGACGGTCGGGGAGCTGTTTTTT
.,TRBD1,TRBV5-1,TRBJ1-1,CASSLQGYTEAFF,TGCGCCAGCAGCTTACAGGGGTACACTGAAGCTTTCTTT
once,TRBD1,TRBV3-1/TRBV3-2,TRBJ1-1,CASSHYDRVTEAFF,TGTGCCAGCAGCCACTATGACAGGGTCACTGAAGCTTTCTTT
.,.,TRBV27,TRBJ1-2,CASSRSDQGRVSGYTF,TGTGCCAGCAGTCGCTCCGACCAGGGGCGGGTTTCGGGCTACACCTTC
.,.,TRBV28,TRBJ2-7,CASKGGTENYEQYF,TGTGCCAGCAAGGGCGGGACAGAGAACTACGAGCAGTACTTC
.,TRBD1,TRBV6-4,TRBJ1-1,CASSDSHRGTEAFF,TGTGCCAGCAGTGACTCCCACAGGGGCACTGAAGCTTTCTTT
.,.,TRBV7-2,TRBJ1-1,CASSGVQGTEAFF,TGTGCCAGCAGTGGGGTCCAGGGCACTGAAGCTTTCTTT
.,.,TRBV9,TRBJ1-2,CASRREPNYGYTF,TGTGCCAGCAGGCGAGAGCCTAACTATGGCTACACCTTC
.,.,TRBV7-9,TRBJ2-3,CASSLGGGSHTDTQYF,TGTGCCAGCAGCTTGGGTGGGGGCTCTCACACAGATACGCAGTATTTT
few,.,TRBV4-3,TRBJ1-5,CASSQIPGGGQPQHF,TGCGCCAGCAGCCAAATTCCGGGGGGAGGTCAGCCCCAGCATTTT
.,.,TRBV3-1/TRBV3-2,TRBJ2-4,CASSQGDGAPAKNIQYF,TGTGCCAGCAGCCAAGGAGATGGGGCCCCAGCCAAAAACATTCAGTACTTC
.,TRBD1,TRBV6-6,TRBJ1-1,CASRTGQGVGNTEAFF,TGTGCCAGCAGAACCGGACAGGGGGTCGGGAACACTGAAGCTTTCTTT
.,.,TRBV2,TRBJ1-2,CASSEISKRPSNYGYTF,TGTGCCAGCAGTGAAATTTCTAAGAGGCCCTCTAACTATGGCTACACCTTC
.,TRBD2,TRBV9,TRBJ2-1,CASSRTSGYNEQFF,TGTGCCAGCAGTAGGACTAGCGGCTACAATGAGCAGTTCTTC
.,TRBD1,TRBV6-1,TRBJ2-4,CASSDQTGYPWGKNIQYF,TGTGCCAGCAGTGACCAGACAGGGTACCCTTGGGGCAAAAACATTCAGTACTTC
.,TRBD2,TRBV4-1,TRBJ2-1,CASSQHSGGYNEQFF,TGCGCCAGCAGCCAGCACAGCGGGGGGTACAATGAGCAGTTCTTC
.,.,TRBV25-1,TRBJ1-1,CASSGTFTEAFF,TGTGCCAGCAGCGGGACATTTACTGAAGCTTTCTTT
.,.,TRBV7-2,TRBJ1-5,CASSPTGTVGEPQHF,TGTGCCAGCAGCCCAACAGGGACCGTTGGGGAGCCCCAGCATTTT
.,TRBD1,TRBV4-1,TRBJ1-2,CASSQGGQGAFGYTF,TGCGCCAGCAGCCAGGGGGGACAGGGGGCGTTTGGCTACACCTTC
.,TRBD1,TRBV24-1,TRBJ2-3,CATSDFVGGLADTQYF,TGTGCCACCAGTGATTTCGTAGGGGGCCTTGCAGATACGCAGTATTTT
.,TRBD1,TRBV19,TRBJ1-4,CASSIRDSHPNEKLFF,TGTGCCAGTAGTATTAGGGACAGTCACCCTAATGAAAAACTGTTTTTT
.,TRBD1,TRBV3-1/TRBV3-2,TRBJ1-5,CASSRDRGVNSNQPQHF,TGTGCCAGCAGCCGTGACAGGGGAGTAAATAGCAATCAGCCCCAGCATTTT
.,.,TRBV28,TRBJ1-2,CASTAGTTNYGYTF,TGTGCCAGCACCGCCGGGACAACTAACTATGGCTACACCTTC
.,.,TRBV9,TRBJ1-2,CASSVSTNYGYTF,TGTGCCAGCAGCGTGAGTACTAACTATGGCTACACCTTC
.,.,TRBV10-1,TRBJ2-3,CASSEFSTDTQYF,TGCGCCAGCAGTGAGTTTTCAACAGATACGCAGTATTTT
.,.,TRBV27,TRBJ1-1,CASSLLQVSEAFF,TGTGCCAGCAGTTTACTACAGGTGTCTGAAGCTTTCTTT
.,.,TRBV24-1,TRBJ1-4,CATSDSQKYEKLFF,TGTGCCACCAGTGATTCCCAGAAATATGAAAAACTGTTTTTT
.,TRBD2,TRBV6-2/TRBV6-3,TRBJ2-7,CASSTTSGEQYF,TGTGCCAGCAGTACCACTAGCGGTGAGCAGTACTTC
once,.,TRBV28,TRBJ2-7,CASSFLGGQRASEQYF,TGTGCCAGCAGTTTTCTGGGGGGGCAGCGGGCAAGCGAGCAGTACTTC
once,TRBD2,TRBV24-1,TRBJ2-1,CATSDSGLAGKGNEQFF,TGTGCCACCAGTGATTCGGGACTAGCGGGGAAGGGGAATGAGCAGTTCTTC
.,.,TRBV4-3,TRBJ1-4,CASSQDPRASEKLFF,TGCGCCAGCAGCCAAGATCCCAGGGCCAGTGAAAAACTGTTTTTT
.,.,TRBV6-1,TRBJ1-5,CASSEASGVTNQPQHF,TGTGCCAGCAGTGAAGCATCCGGGGTGACCAATCAGCCCCAGCATTTT